The clone carrying this TCR beta chain was observed a few times. Other DNA sequences from this sample encode an identical CDR3 as well. Germline CDR1 reads SGHRS; CDR2 reads YFSETQ. CDR3 length: 13 amino acids. J gave up 6 bases and V 2 bases, and 4 bases lay outside the gene matches. Per the authors' pipeline: Amplification of reference gene primers was used by the study to estimate nucleated cell counts. Method: immunoSEQ multiplex PCR; TCRdb's copy keeps in-frame clones and lacks some. The DNA gave D and trimming, while V, J and clone size come from that table. The sample holds 100,000 to 130,000 clones; around 83% are singletons and the top ten take over 4%. The data originate from a study of blood T cell repertoires in COVID-19.

The material sequenced was peripheral blood. The chain recombines TRBV5-1 with TRBJ2-7, with 8 positions matching TRBD1. This sequence originates from a man aged 65 to 79 with acute or convalescent COVID-19. The CDR3 protein is CASSFGQGGEQYF. CDR3 nucleotides: TGCGCCAGCAGCTTTGGACAGGGTGGCGAGCAGTACTTC.